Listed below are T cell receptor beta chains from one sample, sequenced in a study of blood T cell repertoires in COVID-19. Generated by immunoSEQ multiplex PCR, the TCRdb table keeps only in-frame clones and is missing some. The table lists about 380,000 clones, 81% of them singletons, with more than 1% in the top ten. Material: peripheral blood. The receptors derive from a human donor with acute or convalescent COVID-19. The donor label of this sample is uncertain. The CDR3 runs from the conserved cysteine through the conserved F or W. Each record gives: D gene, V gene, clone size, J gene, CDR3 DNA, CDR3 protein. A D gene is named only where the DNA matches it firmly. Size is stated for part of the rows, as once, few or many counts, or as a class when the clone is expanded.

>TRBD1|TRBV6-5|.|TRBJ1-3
TGTGCCAGCAGTTCTCCGACAGGGGGGTCTGGAAACACCATATATTTT
CASSSPTGGSGNTIYF
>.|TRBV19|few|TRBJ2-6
TGTGCCAGTAAAATACAGTCTGGGGCCAACGTCCTGACTTTC
CASKIQSGANVLTF
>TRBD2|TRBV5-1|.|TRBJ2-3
TGCGCCAGCAGCATACTAGCGGGGGGGCAAGGAGATACGCAGTATTTT
CASSILAGGQGDTQYF
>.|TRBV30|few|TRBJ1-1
TGTGCCTGGAGTCGGGGTTTTGGTGAAGCTTTCTTT
CAWSRGFGEAFF
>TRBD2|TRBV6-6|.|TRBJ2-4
TGTGCCAGCAGTCCCCTTTTTCGACGCCCTGGGACTAGCGGAAAAAACATTCAGTACTTC
CASSPLFRRPGTSGKNIQYF
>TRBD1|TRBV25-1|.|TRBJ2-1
TGTGCCAGCAGTGAATTTGGACAGGGGAAGTACAATGAGCAGTTCTTC
CASSEFGQGKYNEQFF
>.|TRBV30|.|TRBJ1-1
TGTGCCTGGAGTGGACACCCGAACACTGAAGCTTTCTTT
CAWSGHPNTEAFF
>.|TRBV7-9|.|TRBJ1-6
TGTGCCAGCAGCCCCCGACAGTCGAATTCACCCCTCCACTTT
CASSPRQSNSPLHF
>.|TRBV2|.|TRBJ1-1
TGTGCCAGCAGTGAGCGGGTTGAAGCTTTCTTT
CASSERVEAFF
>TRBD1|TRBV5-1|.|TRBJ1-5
TGCGCCAGCAGCTTGGGCGGGACAGGGGGTTCCAATCAGCCCCAGCATTTT
CASSLGGTGGSNQPQHF
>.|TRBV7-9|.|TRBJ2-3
TGTGCCAGCAGCTTCATCTCCGCGGGGCCGAACACAGATACGCAGTATTTT
CASSFISAGPNTDTQYF
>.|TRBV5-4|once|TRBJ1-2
TGTGCCAGCAGCTTGGGTCGGGATACGGGCTATGGCTACACCTTC
CASSLGRDTGYGYTF
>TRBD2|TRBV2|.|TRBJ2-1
TGTGCCAGCAGTGCGGGACTAGCTAGGGATGAGCAGTTCTTC
CASSAGLARDEQFF
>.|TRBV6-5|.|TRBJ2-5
TGTGCCAGCAGCCGAGACCCGAGGGTAGAGACCCAGTACTTC
CASSRDPRVETQYF
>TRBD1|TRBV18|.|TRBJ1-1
TGTGCCAGCTCACTAGGGACAGGGCTAATGAACACTGAAGCTTTCTTT
CASSLGTGLMNTEAFF
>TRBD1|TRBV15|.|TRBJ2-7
TGTGCCACCAGCAGATTACAGGGGGCGAATGAGCAGTACTTC
CATSRLQGANEQYF
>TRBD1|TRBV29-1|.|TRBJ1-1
TGCAGCGTTGTGGGGCAGGGGGCTCGGAACACTGAAGCTTTCTTT
CSVVGQGARNTEAFF
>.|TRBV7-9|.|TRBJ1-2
TGTGCCAGCAGCTTAGATCGACAGGTTAACTATGGCTACACCTTC
CASSLDRQVNYGYTF
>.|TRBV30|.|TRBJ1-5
TGTGCCTGGAGGGCAGCCGGGACATCAAGCAATCAGCCCCAGCATTTT
CAWRAAGTSSNQPQHF
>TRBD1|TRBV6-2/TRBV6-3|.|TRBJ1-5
TGTGCCAGCAGTAACGACAGGGGATCTAGCAATCAGCCCCAGCATTTT
CASSNDRGSSNQPQHF
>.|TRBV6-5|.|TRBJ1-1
TGTGCCAGCAGGGACACCGGAGAAGCTTTCTTT
CASRDTGEAFF
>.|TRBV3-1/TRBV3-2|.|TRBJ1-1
TGTGCCAGCAGCCAAGCGGGACAAAGGTGGGCTTTCTTT
CASSQAGQRWAFF
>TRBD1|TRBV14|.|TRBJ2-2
TGTGCCAGCAGCCTTTTAGGGGACAGATACACCGGGGAGCTGTTTTTT
CASSLLGDRYTGELFF
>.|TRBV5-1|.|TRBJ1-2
TGCGCCAGCAGCTTGAACGCCCAGGGGTATGGCTACACCTTC
CASSLNAQGYGYTF
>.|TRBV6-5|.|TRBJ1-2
TGTGCCAGCAGGGTGATGGACAGCTTCTATGGCTACACCTTC
CASRVMDSFYGYTF
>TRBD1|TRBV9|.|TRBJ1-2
TGTGCCAGCAGCGTATTACAACAGGGGACCACCAACTATGGCTACACCTTC
CASSVLQQGTTNYGYTF
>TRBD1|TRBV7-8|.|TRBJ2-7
TGTGCCAGCAGCCTGGGGCGGGACAGGGGTGCCTACGAGCAGTACTTC
CASSLGRDRGAYEQYF
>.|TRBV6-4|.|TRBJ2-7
TGTGCCGGAATGCAGGGCGAGCAGTACTTC
CAGMQGEQYF
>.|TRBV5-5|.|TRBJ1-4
TGTGCCAGCGGACCCCTCGGGGGGCGGTATGAAAAACTGTTTTTT
CASGPLGGRYEKLFF
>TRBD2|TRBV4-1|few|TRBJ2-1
TGCGCCAGCAGCCGTCCTAGCGGGAGTAACAATGAGCAGTTCTTC
CASSRPSGSNNEQFF
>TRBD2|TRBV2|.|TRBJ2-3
TGTGCCAGCAATTTGGCTAGCGGGGTAGATACGCAGTATTTT
CASNLASGVDTQYF
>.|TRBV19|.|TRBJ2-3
TGTGCCAGTAGTATTTCGGCCAATGGGAGGACGCAGTATTTT
CASSISANGRTQYF
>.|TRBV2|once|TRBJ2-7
TGTGCCAGCAGTGATAACTCTGTTGTTCCCTACGAGCAGTACTTC
CASSDNSVVPYEQYF
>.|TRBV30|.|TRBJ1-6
TGTGCCTGGAGTGTAACAGGGTATAATTCACCCCTCCACTTT
CAWSVTGYNSPLHF
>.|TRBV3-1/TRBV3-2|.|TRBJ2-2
TGTGCCAGCAGCCAAGATCGAAGGAGAACCGGGGAGCTGTTTTTT
CASSQDRRRTGELFF
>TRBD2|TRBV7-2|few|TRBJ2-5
TGTGCCAGCAGCCCGTTGGCGGGGGGGCTTACGAAGACCCAGTACTTC
CASSPLAGGLTKTQYF
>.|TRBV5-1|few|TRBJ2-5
TGCGCCAGCAGCCCTGGCCCTTCCGGGAACAAAGAGACCCAGTACTTC
CASSPGPSGNKETQYF
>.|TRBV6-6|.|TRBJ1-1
TGTGCCAGCAATTGGGGGGTGGGCACTGAAGCTTTCTTT
CASNWGVGTEAFF
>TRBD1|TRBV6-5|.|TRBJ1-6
TGTGCCAGCAGAGGACGACAGGGGGCGGATTCACCCCTCCACTTT
CASRGRQGADSPLHF
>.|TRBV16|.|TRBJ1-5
TGTGCCAGCAGCCATTTAGCCGGCGGAGGTCAGCCCCAGCATTTT
CASSHLAGGGQPQHF
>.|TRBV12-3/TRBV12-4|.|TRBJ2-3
TGTGCCAGCAGTTTACTTAGCGCAGATACGCAGTATTTT
CASSLLSADTQYF
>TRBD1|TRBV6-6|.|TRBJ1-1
TGTGCCAGCAGCCACCGACAGGGGGCGGATCGGGCTTTCTTT
CASSHRQGADRAFF
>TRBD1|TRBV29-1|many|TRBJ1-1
TGCAGCGTGGGGTGGGGGACAGGGACTGAAGCTTTCTTT
CSVGWGTGTEAFF
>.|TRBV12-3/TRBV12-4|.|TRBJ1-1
TGTGCCAGCAGTCCAACTGGGCCAGTCGAAGCTTTCTTT
CASSPTGPVEAFF
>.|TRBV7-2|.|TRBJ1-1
TGTGCCAGCAGTCTTACAGGGTTGGAGTTGGCAACTGAAGCTTTCTTT
CASSLTGLELATEAFF
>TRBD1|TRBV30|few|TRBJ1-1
TGTGCCTGGAGCCTGACAGGGGTGACTGAAGCTTTCTTT
CAWSLTGVTEAFF
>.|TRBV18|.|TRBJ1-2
TGTGCCAGCTCACCTCAGACCGGGACTACCGGCTACACCTTC
CASSPQTGTTGYTF
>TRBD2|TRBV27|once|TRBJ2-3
TGTGCCAGCAGTTTTTCCCGACTAGCGGGGGGGCCAGTGTCAGATACGCAGTATTTT
CASSFSRLAGGPVSDTQYF
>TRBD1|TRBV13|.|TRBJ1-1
TGTGCCAGCAGCTGGGATGGACAGGCCTACACTGAAGCTTTCTTT
CASSWDGQAYTEAFF
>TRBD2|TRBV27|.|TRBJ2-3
TGTGCCAGCAGTTTACTAGCGGGAGTGTCAGATACGCAGTATTTT
CASSLLAGVSDTQYF
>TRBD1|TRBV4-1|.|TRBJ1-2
TGCGCCAGCAGCCAGGAGAACAGGGGGCCGGCTAACTATGGCTACACCTTC
CASSQENRGPANYGYTF
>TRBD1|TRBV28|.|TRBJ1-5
TGTGCCAGCAGAAGTCCCGGGACAGGGAATCAGCCCCAGCATTTT
CASRSPGTGNQPQHF
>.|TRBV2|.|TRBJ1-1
TGTGCCAGGAGTGAGGGGAGGGTCAAGAACACTGAAGCTTTCTTT
CARSEGRVKNTEAFF
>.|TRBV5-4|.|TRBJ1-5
TGTGCCAGCAGCTTCGGGGGAGGGGCATTAGGTCAGCCCCAGCATTTT
CASSFGGGALGQPQHF
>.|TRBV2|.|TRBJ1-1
TGTGCCAGCAGTCAGGGTTGGACTGAAGCTTTCTTT
CASSQGWTEAFF